These 7 T cell receptor beta chains share one sample of origin, sequenced in a study of Ad26.COV2.S vaccination and SARS-CoV-2 variants. Using immunoSEQ multiplex PCR, the repertoire was profiled, and TCRdb retains in-frame clones only, with some absent. The sample has around 100,000 clones; 80% are singletons. Sequencing was performed on peripheral blood, taken after recovery from COVID-19. The receptors were gathered from a human donor who had recovered from COVID-19.

The J gene is TRBJ1-6, the V gene TRBV2, with D possibly matching TRBD1 (5 bases). The CDR3 sequence is 11 residues long. V lost 2 bases and J lost 12, with 5 bases in between. Germline assignment: CDR1 SNHLY and CDR2 FYNNEI. The CDR3 region has the DNA TGTGCCAGCAGTGAAAGGGGACCCCTCCACTTT. Protein product: CASSERGPLHF. The whole variable domain, filled in from reference TRBV2 and TRBJ1-6, reads EPEVTQTPSHQVTQMGQEVILRCVPISNHLYFYWYRQILGQKVEFLVSFYNNEISEKSEIFDDQFSVERPDGSNFTLKIRSTKLEDSAMYFCASSERGPLHFGNGTRLTVT.

The rearrangement links TRBV30 to TRBJ2-7, with a tentative D call TRBD2 (7 bases). The CDR3 runs 14 residues. Trimming took off 0 bases at V and 4 bases at J, with 13 bases between the two ends. The germline gives CDR1 GTSNPN, CDR2 SVGIG (reference sequence). CDR3 bases: TGTGCCTGGAGTGTAGGGGGGGCTGGATACGAGCAGTACTTC. This gives the protein CAWSVGGAGYEQYF.

V usage is TRBV29-1 and J usage is TRBJ2-7; tentative D call: TRBD2 (6 bases). Germline V gene lookup returns CDR1 SQVTM and CDR2 ANQGSEA. Trimming removed 5 bases from V and 3 bases from J, with 11 bases in between. The CDR3 covers 12 residues. The CDR3 region is CSVRGVNYEQYF. DNA of the CDR3: TGCAGCGTTCGCGGGGTGAACTACGAGCAGTACTTC.

This chain links TRBV30 with TRBJ1-1; 7 nucleotides line up with TRBD1. Germline trimming cut 4 bases from V and 6 bases from J; bases unmatched to any gene: 5. The germline V gene has CDR1 GTSNPN and CDR2 SVGIG (reference sequence). The CDR3 runs to 12 residues. The CDR3 spells CAWINTGAEAFF. DNA of the CDR3: TGTGCCTGGATTAACACAGGGGCTGAAGCTTTCTTT.

This clone has just a few counts. This chain links TRBV28 with TRBJ1-6; the D gene is possibly TRBD1 (5 bases). The CDR3 has 13 amino acids. Germline-derived CDR1 and CDR2 are MDHEN and SYDVKM. Trimming took 6 bases from V and 14 from J, leaving 17 bases between them. CDR3 DNA sequence: TGTGCCAGCAGCCCAGAGGGGCGGACGACCCTCCACTTT. Its protein is CASSPEGRTTLHF.

CDR3 protein: CATSDPSRGGETQYF. The CDR3 DNA is TGTGCCACCAGTGATCCGTCACGTGGGGGGGAGACCCAGTACTTC. The chain couples TRBV24-1 to TRBJ2-5, with D possibly being TRBD2 (6 bases). V lost 3 bases and J 5 bases, leaving 15 bases between the germline ends. Germline-derived CDR1 and CDR2 are KGHDR and SFDVKD. The CDR3 covers 15 residues.

The chain links TRBV30 to TRBJ1-2, with 9 bases that match TRBD1. The V and J ends lost 3 bases and 2 bases, in that order; junction bases with no gene match: 13. CDR1 is GTSNPN and CDR2 is SVGIG in the germline V gene (reference sequence). The CDR3 loop spans 17 amino acids. The CDR3 region has the DNA TGTGCCTGGAGGCGACCGGGACAGGGCCCCGGAAACTATGGCTACACCTTC. It encodes CAWRRPGQGPGNYGYTF.